Each of the 9 T cell receptor beta chains below was sequenced from the same sample in a study of T cells in Graves' hyperthyroidism and ophthalmopathy. TCR beta CDR3 regions were amplified from RNA transcripts. A set of HTBI primers served as the primers for a first-round RT-PCR of the TCR CDR3. TCRdb processed the multiplex PCR reads anew with MiXCR; each CDR3 protein has one entry. The sample records about 160,000 distinct CDR3 sequences, 9.4% being singletons. The sequenced material came from blood. The origin of the receptors is a woman under 30 with Graves' hyperthyroidism that later progressed to Graves' ophthalmopathy.

This clonotype occurred many times. This rearrangement joins TRBV7-3 to TRBJ1-1, with 7 bases matching TRBD1. The junction had 3 bases not matched to a gene; V was cut back by 5 bases and J by 3 bases. The CDR3 runs to 13 residues. CDR1 is SGHTA and CDR2 is FQGTGA in the germline V gene. The CDR3 nucleotides are TGTGCCAGCAGCCCAACAGGGGACACTGAAGCTTTCTTT. It codes for CASSPTGDTEAFF.

This clonotype was observed many times. The rearrangement uses TRBV2 and TRBJ2-7, with D uncertain. The CDR3 sequence is 11 residues long. The ends were cut back, 11 bases at V and 3 bases at J, with 11 bases in the middle. Germline assignment: CDR1 SNHLY and CDR2 FYNNEI. The CDR3 DNA follows: TGTGCCTCGAGAGAACGCTACGAGCAGTACTTC. Protein: CASRERYEQYF.

This clonotype was picked up many times. The rearrangement links TRBV30 to TRBJ1-2; TRBD1 is a possible D gene (6 bases). The CDR3 sequence is 13 residues long. Germline CDR1 GTSNPN, CDR2 SVGIG (reference sequence). V was pared by 2 bases and J by 2 bases, with 9 bases between. As DNA, the CDR3 is TGTGCCTGGAGTTGGAGGGGGAACTATGGCTACACCTTC. This codes for CAWSWRGNYGYTF. Together with reference TRBV30 and TRBJ1-2, the CDR3 gives the full variable domain: SQTIHQWPATLVQPVGSPLSLECTVEGTSNPNLYWYRQAAGRGLQLLFYSVGIGQISSEVPQNLSASRPQDRQFILSSKKLLLSDSGFYLCAWSWRGNYGYTFGSGTRLTVV.

There are many counts of this clonotype. The rearrangement uses TRBV5-1 and TRBJ2-7; 12 nucleotides match TRBD2. Germline CDR1 and CDR2: SGHRS and YFSETQ. The CDR3 sequence is 15 residues long. Trimming removed 4 bases from V and 6 bases from J; junction bases left unmatched: 8. The CDR3 region has the DNA TGCGCCAGCAGCCGGACGACTAGCGGGAGCCGCGAGCAGTACTTC. As protein: CASSRTTSGSREQYF. The full variable domain, completed using reference TRBV5-1 and TRBJ2-7, is KAGVTQTPRYLIKTRGQQVTLSCSPISGHRSVSWYQQTPGQGLQFLFEYFSETQRNKGNFPGRFSGRQFSNSRSEMNVSTLELGDSALYLCASSRTTSGSREQYFGPGTRLTVT.

This clonotype has a handful of counts. This chain uses TRBV10-2 with TRBJ2-3; the D gene is possibly TRBD2 (6 bases). The CDR3 has 17 amino acids. The germline gives CDR1 WSHSY, CDR2 SAAADI. The ends were cut back, 6 bases at V and 0 bases at J, with 19 bases in the middle. The CDR3 sequence: CASSAWTWDLSTDTQYF. DNA of the CDR3: TGCGCCAGCAGCGCCTGGACCTGGGACTTAAGCACAGATACGCAGTATTTT.

Comment on this clonotype: One end of the junction does not line up with germline, which may come from a read error. The rearrangement links TRBV7-8 to TRBJ2-3; 8 nucleotides match TRBD1. The CDR3 consists of 15 residues. CDR1 and CDR2 from the germline V gene are SGHVS and FQNEAQ. This CDR3 reads CASSLGTGFADAQYF. The CDR3 region has the DNA TGTGCCAGCAGCTTAGGGACAGGGTTCGCAGATGCGCAGTATTTT.

This clonotype was counted at least ten times. This rearrangement joins TRBV15 to TRBJ2-1; TRBD2 matches 8 bases. Germline V gene data show CDR1 as LNHNV and CDR2 as YYDKDF (reference sequence). The CDR3 extends over 15 amino acids. V shed 3 bases, J shed 7 bases, and the junction held 8 bases outside the gene matches. CDR3 nucleotides: TGTGCCACCAGCAGTCGGGGGGGGGCATGGAATGAGCAGTTCTTC. Protein product: CATSSRGGAWNEQFF.

The chain combines TRBV20-1 with TRBJ1-4, with D tentatively TRBD1 (6 bases). Trimming left V 5 bases short and J 5 bases short, with 12 bases between. The CDR3 is made up of 13 amino acids. Germline V gives CDR1 DFQATT, CDR2 SNEGSKA (reference sequence). The CDR3 DNA follows: TGCAGTGCTGAACAGGGAGAGAATGAAAAACTGTTTTTT. Translated: CSAEQGENEKLFF.

The sample holds many counts of this clonotype. The V gene is TRBV6-2 or TRBV6-3, the J gene TRBJ2-1; D may be TRBD1 (5 bases). CDR1 and CDR2 (germline): MNHEY, SVGEGT. The CDR3 runs 16 residues. V was trimmed by 5 bases and J by 5 bases, leaving 19 bases between them. CDR3 sequence: CASSKTGFSGNNEQFF. CDR3 coding DNA: TGTGCCAGCAGTAAAACAGGATTTTCGGGTAACAATGAGCAGTTCTTC.